Following are 31 T cell receptor beta chains from one sample sequenced in a study of T cell responses to AZD1222 COVID-19 vaccine. TCRdb's copy holds only in-frame clones and misses some; the assay was immunoSEQ multiplex PCR. The repertoire holds approximately 150,000 clones, with just under 90% as singletons. Sequenced here: peripheral blood, sampled 28 days after the second dose of the MenACWY control vaccine. All receptors derive from an adult who received the MenACWY meningococcal vaccine as a control.

The V and J genes are TRBV4-1 and TRBJ1-5; D possibly corresponds to TRBD1 (5 bases). Germline V lookup: CDR1 MGHRA, CDR2 YSYEKL. V gave up 0 bases and J gave up 4 bases, with 10 bases separating them. CDR3 length: 15 amino acids. In DNA form, the CDR3 reads TGCGCCAGCAGCCAAGATTACCAGGGTAATCAGCCCCAGCATTTT. Translating gives CASSQDYQGNQPQHF.

The chain joins TRBV6-5 to TRBJ1-6; the D is unclear. The germline CDR1 and CDR2 sequences are MNHEY and SVGAGI. V was trimmed by 2 bases and J by 5 bases, leaving 10 bases between them. This CDR3 spans 15 amino acids. CDR3 sequence: CASSYGQLHNSPLHF. The CDR3 DNA reads TGTGCCAGCAGTTACGGGCAGCTGCATAATTCACCCCTCCACTTT.

Here the CDR3 DNA reads TGTGCCAGCAGCTTAAATAGTAACGGGAATGAAAAACTGTTTTTT. Translated: CASSLNSNGNEKLFF. The J gene is TRBJ1-4, the V gene TRBV7-9; D is uncertain. Between the trimmed V and J ends, which lost 2 bases and 5 bases, there was a span of 12 bases. The CDR3 loop spans 15 amino acids. Germline V gene lookup returns CDR1 SEHNR and CDR2 FQNEAQ (reference sequence).

The chain employs TRBV5-4 and TRBJ2-5; TRBD1 matches 9 bases. After removal of 4 bases from V and 6 bases from J, the junction contained 13 bases not matched to a gene. The CDR3 covers 16 residues. Germline values: CDR1 SGHNT, CDR2 YYREEE (reference sequence). CDR3 sequence: CASSRPRDRVKKTQYF. DNA of the CDR3: TGTGCCAGCAGCCGGCCCCGGGACAGGGTTAAGAAGACCCAGTACTTC.

The CDR3 nucleotides are TGTGCCAGCAGCTTGGGCTTGAGCGCCGATGAGCAGTTCTTC. This translates into CASSLGLSADEQFF. The chain employs TRBV7-2 and TRBJ2-1; D uncertain. Germline V gene lookup returns CDR1 SGHTA and CDR2 FQGNSA. Trimming pared 3 bases from V and 8 bases from J, leaving 14 bases between. This CDR3 spans 14 amino acids.

The genes are TRBV7-9 and TRBJ2-5; D may match TRBD1 or TRBD2 (5 bases each). Germline CDR1 is SEHNR and CDR2 is FQNEAQ (reference sequence). The CDR3 is made up of 15 amino acids. With 0 bases removed from V and 4 bases from J, the gap between germline ends came to 12 bases. CDR3: CASSLAVGESETQYF. The DNA for the CDR3 is TGTGCCAGCAGCTTAGCGGTGGGGGAATCAGAGACCCAGTACTTC.

The chain recombines TRBV11-3 with TRBJ1-4; possible D gene TRBD1, 5 bases. This CDR3 has 16 residues. CDR1 is SGHNT, CDR2 YENEEA, per germline. V was shortened by 2 bases and J by 8 bases, with 18 bases between the two germline ends. Written as DNA, the CDR3 is TGTGCCAGCAGCTTACACCCGGGGGAAGGGGAGGAAAAACTGTTTTTT. It encodes CASSLHPGEGEEKLFF.

This rearrangement joins TRBV10-2 to TRBJ1-1; D gene ambiguous. CDR3 length: 15 residues. Germline assignment: CDR1 WSHSY and CDR2 SAAADI. Trimming took off 3 bases at V and 4 bases at J, with 15 bases between the two ends. In DNA form, the CDR3 reads TGCGCCAGCAGTGATCCCCATCGGCGCGGCACTGAAGCTTTCTTT. Residues: CASSDPHRRGTEAFF.

This chain joins TRBV13 and TRBJ1-1; D unresolved. The CDR3 loop spans 14 amino acids. Trimming stripped 0 bases from V and 4 bases from J, with 9 bases between. CDR1 is PRHDT and CDR2 is FYEKMQ in the germline V gene (reference sequence). The CDR3 here is CASSLGVRSTEAFF. The CDR3, as DNA: TGTGCCAGCAGCTTAGGGGTCAGGAGCACTGAAGCTTTCTTT.

This rearrangement joins TRBV3-1 (or the pseudogene TRBV3-2) to TRBJ1-5; D is undetermined. This CDR3 is 15 amino acids long. V was trimmed by 2 bases and J by 0 bases, leaving 8 bases between them. Germline V lookup: CDR1 LGHDT, CDR2 YNNKEL (reference sequence). CDR3 in amino acids: CASSQSQLSNQPQHF. CDR3 nucleotides: TGTGCCAGCAGCCAAAGTCAGCTTAGCAATCAGCCCCAGCATTTT.

This sequence joins TRBV18 and TRBJ2-7, with TRBD1 identical over 9 bases. CDR1 is KGHSH, CDR2 LQKENI, per germline. The CDR3 contains 15 residues. The J segment lost 1 base and the V segment lost 4 bases, leaving 5 bases of the junction unmatched. CDR3 protein: CASSRTGASSYEQYF. The CDR3 nucleotides are TGTGCCAGCTCACGGACAGGGGCGTCTTCCTACGAGCAGTACTTC.

The rearrangement links TRBV6-1 to TRBJ1-5; tentative D call: TRBD1 (6 bases). Deletions cut 4 bases from V and 1 base from J, with 14 bases between. The CDR3 runs to 16 residues. From germline, CDR1 is MNHNS and CDR2 SASEGT. The DNA of the CDR3 is TGTGCCAGCAGTGCAATGACAGGAGTCAGCAATCAGCCCCAGCATTTT. Translating gives CASSAMTGVSNQPQHF.

J is TRBJ2-2 and V is TRBV7-3; D might be TRBD1 (6 bases). Deletions cut 2 bases from V and 5 bases from J, with 15 bases between. This CDR3 has 16 residues. Per germline, CDR1 SGHTA and CDR2 FQGTGA. CDR3 nucleotide sequence: TGTGCCAGCAGCTTATATAACAGGGTAGAAACCGGGGAGCTGTTTTTT. Its protein product is CASSLYNRVETGELFF.

The chain links TRBV18 to TRBJ2-7; the match to TRBD1 covers 12 bases. This CDR3 spans 17 amino acids. Germline lookup yields CDR1 KGHSH and CDR2 LQKENI. V shed 4 bases, J shed 3 bases, and the junction held 10 bases outside the gene matches. The CDR3 DNA sequence: TGTGCCAGCTCACTGGGAAGGGGGGACAGGGGGCTCTACGAGCAGTACTTC. Translating gives CASSLGRGDRGLYEQYF.

The sample holds a few counts of this clone. The chain recombines TRBV28 with TRBJ2-7, with 11 nucleotides matching TRBD1. With V trimmed by 5 bases and J by 6 bases, 6 bases remained unmatched. CDR3 length equals 14 residues. Germline V gene data show CDR1 as MDHEN and CDR2 as SYDVKM. In nucleotides, the CDR3 is TGTGCCAGCAGTCTCACCGGGACAGGGGGCGAGCAGTACTTC. Protein: CASSLTGTGGEQYF.

The chain recombines TRBV28 with TRBJ1-4; TRBD1 matches 7 bases. CDR1 and CDR2 from the germline V gene are MDHEN and SYDVKM. The CDR3 spans 15 residues. Trimming took 2 bases from V and 8 from J; bases not matched to a gene: 8. CDR3 nucleotide sequence: TGTGCCAGCAGTTTAAACGGACAGGAAGGAGAAAAACTGTTTTTT. It is translated as CASSLNGQEGEKLFF.

The chain is built from TRBV7-2 and TRBJ2-3, with 10 bases aligning to TRBD1. Germline-derived CDR1 and CDR2 are SGHTA and FQGNSA. Unmatched junction bases numbered 11, after V lost 5 bases and J lost 3 bases. CDR3 length: 17 amino acids. This CDR3 is CASSHWTGGKLTDTQYF. CDR3 nucleotide sequence: TGTGCCAGCAGCCATTGGACAGGGGGGAAGCTAACAGATACGCAGTATTTT.

This clone was detected once. The V and J genes are TRBV7-9 and TRBJ2-1; D perhaps matches TRBD2 (5 bases). CDR1 is SEHNR, CDR2 FQNEAQ, per germline (reference sequence). The germline V and J ends were trimmed by 1 base and 1 base, with 14 bases remaining between them. The CDR3 runs 17 residues. This CDR3 is CASSLGLGAQSYNEQFF. For the CDR3, the DNA is TGTGCCAGCAGCTTAGGTTTGGGAGCCCAATCCTACAATGAGCAGTTCTTC.

This chain uses TRBV19 with TRBJ1-1, with 8 bases that match TRBD1. The V gene end was trimmed by 5 bases and the J gene end by 0 bases; junction bases not matched to a gene: 11. The CDR3 sequence is 17 residues long. From germline, CDR1 is LNHDA and CDR2 SQIVND (reference sequence). CDR3 coding DNA: TGTGCCAGTAGTGCGCCGGGACAGGTCAAGATGAACACTGAAGCTTTCTTT. Its protein is CASSAPGQVKMNTEAFF.

J is TRBJ1-6 and V is TRBV19; 9 bases are a match to TRBD1. V lost 4 bases, J lost 9 bases, and 10 bases stayed unmatched. The germline gives CDR1 LNHDA, CDR2 SQIVND (reference sequence). This CDR3 has 16 residues. CDR3 loop: CASSKATGGAGSPLHF. CDR3 nucleotide sequence: TGTGCCAGTAGTAAAGCTACAGGGGGCGCCGGTTCACCCCTCCACTTT.

By share, this clone counts as medium-sized. This chain connects TRBV28 to TRBJ2-7; D gene uncertain. Deletions cut 3 bases from V and 2 bases from J, with 11 bases between. The CDR3 extends over 14 amino acids. CDR1 is MDHEN, CDR2 SYDVKM, per germline. The CDR3: CASSFDTGPYEQYF. CDR3 bases: TGTGCCAGCAGTTTTGATACGGGTCCCTACGAGCAGTACTTC.

This chain uses TRBV10-3 with TRBJ2-7; no clear D gene. This CDR3 contains 14 residues. V was pared by 3 bases and J by 0 bases, with 9 bases between. Germline-derived CDR1 and CDR2 are ENHRY and SYGVKD. As DNA, the CDR3 is TGTGCCATCAGTGAAGGCAGAAGCTCCTACGAGCAGTACTTC. Its protein product is CAISEGRSSYEQYF.

This chain connects TRBV7-8 to TRBJ1-2; D may be TRBD1 (5 bases). This CDR3 is built from 16 residues. The germline CDR1 and CDR2 sequences are SGHVS and FQNEAQ. V was shortened by 1 base and J by 5 bases, with 17 bases between the two germline ends. The CDR3, as DNA: TGTGCCAGCAGCTTAGAATTGAGGGGACGGGGGTATGGCTACACCTTC. The encoded protein is CASSLELRGRGYGYTF.

The genes are TRBV28 and TRBJ2-7; D remains unclear. CDR3 length equals 14 residues. CDR1 and CDR2 from the germline V gene are MDHEN and SYDVKM. V lost 5 bases and J lost 2, with 13 bases in between. The CDR3 nucleotides read TGTGCCAGCAGTCATGACTCTGGAGCCTACGAGCAGTACTTC. Protein: CASSHDSGAYEQYF.

This clone qualifies as medium-sized. The CDR3 is CASSSRNRDRETQYF. In nucleotides, the CDR3 is TGTGCCAGCAGTTCTCGTAACAGGGATCGGGAGACCCAGTACTTC. The chain employs TRBV27 and TRBJ2-5; weak D call: TRBD1 (6 bases). Germline values: CDR1 MNHEY, CDR2 SMNVEV (reference sequence). The V end lost 4 bases, the J end lost 5 bases, and 17 bases lay between the germline ends. CDR3 size: 15 residues.

The chain joins TRBV6-5 to TRBJ1-2; D gene ambiguous. Trimming removed 0 bases at V and 0 bases at J, with 11 bases between. Germline V CDR1 and CDR2: MNHEY, SVGAGI. The CDR3 has 16 residues. This chain's CDR3 is CASSYSAALANYGYTF. For the CDR3, the DNA is TGTGCCAGCAGTTACTCGGCGGCCTTAGCTAACTATGGCTACACCTTC.

The chain's CDR3 is CASSSPELSPLHF. CDR3 nucleotides: TGTGCCAGCAGTTCCCCGGAGCTTTCACCCCTCCACTTT. The gene calls are TRBV28 and TRBJ1-6; D remains ambiguous. The CDR3 is 13 residues long. In germline, CDR1 is MDHEN, CDR2 SYDVKM. V was pared by 4 bases and J by 9 bases, with 10 bases between.

V is TRBV18 and J is TRBJ2-5; weak D call: TRBD1 (5 bases). Germline V CDR1 and CDR2: KGHSH, LQKENI. There are 13 residues in the CDR3. The V gene lost 6 bases and the J gene lost 1 base, with 9 bases spanning the gap. The CDR3 DNA reads TGTGCCAGCTCGCCGACAGTCCAAGAGACCCAGTACTTC. It is translated as CASSPTVQETQYF.

This chain connects TRBV2 to TRBJ1-2; weak D call: TRBD1 (5 bases). Per the germline V gene, CDR1 is SNHLY and CDR2 is FYNNEI. Trimming took 3 bases from V and 5 from J, leaving 10 bases between them. There are 13 residues in the CDR3. The chain's CDR3 is CASSDYRSYGYTF. CDR3 nucleotide sequence: TGTGCCAGCAGTGATTACAGGTCTTATGGCTACACCTTC.

The count of this clone is one. The CDR3 reads CASSETGQPPYGYTF. DNA of the CDR3: TGTGCCAGCAGTGAAACCGGACAGCCTCCCTATGGCTACACCTTC. This chain joins TRBV2 and TRBJ1-2; tentative D call: TRBD1 (6 bases). V was clipped by 2 bases and J by 4 bases, with 14 bases between them. Germline V CDR1 and CDR2: SNHLY, FYNNEI. The CDR3 is 15 residues long.

This clone was detected once. This chain connects TRBV4-3 to TRBJ2-7; no clear D. The V end lost 0 bases, the J end lost 3 bases, and 12 bases lay between the germline ends. The CDR3 loop spans 15 amino acids. Germline V gene data show CDR1 as LGHNA and CDR2 as YSLEER. The CDR3 coding sequence is TGCGCCAGCAGCCAAGATCTCTACCCCCTCTACGAGCAGTACTTC. Protein: CASSQDLYPLYEQYF.